Below are 32 T cell receptor beta chains sequenced from a single sample in a study of shared clonotypes between healthy human individuals. Clones were read by immunoSEQ multiplex PCR, and TCRdb kept only the in-frame ones, dropping some. The table lists about 690,000 clones, about 90% of them singletons, with 34% in the top ten. Sequenced input: memory CD8+ T cells from PBMCs. Described subset: CD45RO+ cells pooled with CCR7-negative TemRA cells. The receptors here all came from a man aged 18 to 30 in good health. Some clones in this sample may be carry-over from other donors' samples.

The V gene is TRBV10-3, the J gene TRBJ2-7; D remains ambiguous. V shed 3 bases and J shed 3 bases, with 6 bases lying between them. Germline V gives CDR1 ENHRY, CDR2 SYGVKD. The CDR3 spans 12 residues. The CDR3 protein is CAISDTVYEQYF. The CDR3 nucleotides read TGTGCCATCAGTGATACGGTCTACGAGCAGTACTTC.

The chain links TRBV7-9 to TRBJ2-1; 7 bases fit TRBD2. The trim removed 1 base at V and 7 bases at J, leaving 16 bases unmatched. CDR3 length equals 18 residues. Germline V gene sequence: CDR1 SEHNR, CDR2 FQNEAQ (reference sequence). The CDR3 reads CASSLELTYRRGGNEQFF. CDR3 coding DNA: TGTGCCAGCAGCTTAGAGCTTACTTACCGACGGGGAGGGAATGAGCAGTTCTTC.

The V and J genes are TRBV28 and TRBJ2-1, with D unclear. The CDR3 contains 15 residues. Trimming cost V 1 base and J 8 bases, with 15 bases left between them. Germline V gives CDR1 MDHEN, CDR2 SYDVKM. CDR3 amino acids: CASSLFTRIKDEQFF. In DNA form, the CDR3 reads TGTGCCAGCAGTTTATTTACGCGGATTAAGGATGAGCAGTTCTTC. The full variable domain, rest sourced from reference TRBV28 and TRBJ2-1, is DVKVTQSSRYLVKRTGEKVFLECVQDMDHENMFWYRQDPGLGLRLIYFSYDVKMKEKGDIPEGYSVSREKKERFSLILESASTNQTSMYLCASSLFTRIKDEQFFGPGTRLTVL.

V usage is TRBV7-9 and J usage is TRBJ2-3; D remains unclear. The germline V and J ends were trimmed by 1 base and 8 bases, with 7 bases remaining between them. Germline V gene sequence: CDR1 SEHNR, CDR2 FQNEAQ (reference sequence). This CDR3 comprises 12 residues. The CDR3: CASSLGTGTQYF. The CDR3 bases are TGTGCCAGCAGCTTAGGGACGGGTACGCAGTATTTT.

The chain joins TRBV10-3 to TRBJ2-2; D is ambiguous. V lost 9 bases to trimming and J lost 3 bases, with 8 bases between them. CDR3 length: 12 residues. The germline V gene encodes CDR1 ENHRY and CDR2 SYGVKD. The CDR3 sequence: CAIAHDTGELFF. DNA of the CDR3: TGTGCCATAGCGCACGACACCGGGGAGCTGTTTTTT.

Note on this clone: Additional DNA sequences in this sample encode the identical CDR3. The rearrangement uses TRBV5-1 and TRBJ2-1; possibly TRBD2 for D (6 bases). Germline-derived CDR1 and CDR2 are SGHRS and YFSETQ. CDR3 length: 13 residues. Trimming took 4 bases from V and 4 from J, leaving 9 bases between them. CDR3 nucleotides: TGCGCCAGCAGCCTGACTAGTTACAATGAGCAGTTCTTC. Amino acid sequence: CASSLTSYNEQFF.

The gene calls are TRBV27 and TRBJ2-7; 9 bases are shared with TRBD1. The CDR3 covers 16 residues. CDR1 and CDR2 from the germline V gene are MNHEY and SMNVEV (reference sequence). V trimming: 4 bases; J trimming: 3 bases; junction bases outside the gene matches: 10. The CDR3 sequence: CASSSHAGTGIYEQYF. CDR3 nucleotide sequence: TGTGCCAGCAGTTCTCATGCCGGGACAGGGATCTACGAGCAGTACTTC.

This sequence joins TRBV7-2 and TRBJ1-2; 8 nucleotides match TRBD1. The CDR3 is made up of 17 amino acids. CDR1 and CDR2 (germline): SGHTA, FQGNSA. With 3 bases clipped from V and 1 base from J, the junction kept 10 bases outside the gene matches. The CDR3 nucleotides read TGTGCCAGCAGCTTTAATCGGGGGACAGGACTTAACTATGGCTACACCTTC. This translates into CASSFNRGTGLNYGYTF.

The chain is built from TRBV27 and TRBJ2-6; D call uncertain. Trimming removed 6 bases from V and 2 bases from J, with 5 bases in between. The CDR3 covers 13 residues. The germline V gene encodes CDR1 MNHEY and CDR2 SMNVEV (reference sequence). CDR3 in DNA: TGTGCCAGCAGCTGGGCTGGGGCCAACGTCCTGACTTTC. Its translation is CASSWAGANVLTF.

This clone has a handful of counts. The chain employs TRBV7-8 and TRBJ1-2; 7 nucleotides align to TRBD1. Germline CDR1 is SGHVS and CDR2 is FQNEAQ. Trimming removed 5 bases from V and 5 bases from J; junction bases left unmatched: 5. The CDR3 consists of 13 residues. CDR3 bases: TGTGCCAGCAGCCACCGGGACAGTTATGGCTACACCTTC. It translates to CASSHRDSYGYTF. The variable domain in full, with the rest retrieved from reference TRBV7-8 and TRBJ1-2, is GAGVSQSPRYKVAKRGQDVALRCDPISGHVSLFWYQQALGQGPEFLTYFQNEAQLDKSGLPSDRFFAERPEGSVSTLKIQRTQQEDSAVYLCASSHRDSYGYTFGSGTRLTVV.

V usage is TRBV18 and J usage is TRBJ2-3; tentatively, D is TRBD1 or TRBD2 (5 bases each). The CDR3 runs 14 residues. V lost 2 bases and J lost 14, with 20 bases in between. The germline CDR1 and CDR2 sequences are KGHSH and LQKENI. Here the CDR3 reads CASSPSRGALRLYF. CDR3 sequence (DNA): TGTGCCAGCTCACCATCGCGAGGGGCCCTTAGATTGTATTTT.

This clone was counted a single time. V gene TRBV28 combines with J gene TRBJ2-3, with 7 bases lining up with TRBD2. Germline trimming cut 5 bases from V and 4 bases from J; bases unmatched to any gene: 12. Germline V gene sequence: CDR1 MDHEN, CDR2 SYDVKM. The CDR3 consists of 16 residues. The CDR3 loop is CASSPGTIHSADTQYF. As DNA, the CDR3 is TGTGCCAGCAGTCCCGGGACTATTCACAGTGCAGATACGCAGTATTTT.

The chain has TRBV7-9 and TRBJ2-1, with D maybe TRBD2 (6 bases). Trimming took 2 bases from V and 10 from J, leaving 21 bases between them. CDR1 SEHNR and CDR2 FQNEAQ come from the germline V gene (reference sequence). The CDR3 loop spans 16 amino acids. The CDR3 nucleotides read TGTGCCAGCAGCTTACCCGGGAGCAAACCTGAGTTGGAGCAGTTCTTC. Protein sequence: CASSLPGSKPELEQFF.

This clone appeared once. CDR3 DNA: TGTGCCAGCAGCGGGTCTAGCGTTCGAGGAGATGAGCAGTTCTTC. Translating it yields CASSGSSVRGDEQFF. The V call is TRBV5-8, the J call TRBJ2-1; a weak D match, TRBD2 (6 bases). Trimming removed 4 bases from V and 8 bases from J, with 19 bases in between. The germline CDR1 and CDR2 sequences are SGHTS and YDEGEE. The CDR3 is 15 residues long.

A word on this clone: Other DNA sequences in the sample encode the same CDR3. J is TRBJ1-5 and V is TRBV27, with D possibly being TRBD1 (5 bases). V was trimmed by 3 bases and J by 2 bases, leaving 8 bases between them. The CDR3 length is 14 residues. Germline CDR1 and CDR2: MNHEY and SMNVEV (reference sequence). The CDR3 loop is CASSLGQGNQPQHF. CDR3 bases: TGTGCCAGCAGTTTGGGGCAGGGCAATCAGCCCCAGCATTTT.

The chain employs TRBV4-3 and TRBJ2-2; D is unclear. Trimming took off 0 bases at V and 5 bases at J, with 7 bases between the two ends. CDR3 length equals 14 residues. Germline V gene lookup returns CDR1 LGHNA and CDR2 YSLEER. Here the CDR3 reads CASSQDSSTGELFF. The CDR3 DNA is TGCGCCAGCAGCCAAGATAGCTCTACCGGGGAGCTGTTTTTT.

The V gene is TRBV7-2, the J gene TRBJ2-5; no definite D call. The CDR3 is 16 amino acids. In germline, CDR1 is SGHTA, CDR2 FQGNSA. The V and J ends lost 5 bases and 3 bases respectively, with 19 bases between them. The CDR3 DNA is TGTGCCAGCAGCAGTCGTGTACGGCACAGCGAAGAGACCCAGTACTTC. The encoded protein is CASSSRVRHSEETQYF.

The rearrangement links TRBV7-2 to TRBJ1-1; 12 bases are shared with TRBD1. The V segment lost 5 bases and the J segment 5 bases; nucleotides outside the gene matches: 6. CDR3 length: 15 residues. Germline V gene sequence: CDR1 SGHTA, CDR2 FQGNSA. As DNA, the CDR3 is TGTGCCAGCAGCATGGGGACAGGGGGCTGGACTGAAGCTTTCTTT. Translation gives CASSMGTGGWTEAFF.

The chain recombines TRBV7-6 with TRBJ2-3; TRBD1 is a possible D gene (5 bases). This CDR3 spans 16 amino acids. Germline V CDR1 and CDR2: SGHVS, FNYEAQ. V was shortened by 5 bases and J by 4 bases, with 19 bases between the two germline ends. The CDR3 spells CASSRLEQELSDTQYF. The CDR3 nucleotides read TGTGCCAGCAGCCGGCTCGAACAGGAGCTATCAGATACGCAGTATTTT.

The V call is TRBV4-1, the J call TRBJ2-7; 9 bases agree with TRBD1. V dropped 2 bases and J dropped 1; count of bases not matched to a gene: 9. Germline V gene sequence: CDR1 MGHRA, CDR2 YSYEKL. The CDR3 totals 17 residues. The DNA for the CDR3 is TGCGCCAGCAGCCAACACACCTCCGGGACAGGGTCCTACGAGCAGTACTTC. Its translation: CASSQHTSGTGSYEQYF.

The rearrangement joins TRBV25-1 to TRBJ2-1, with D possibly being TRBD2 (6 bases). CDR3 length: 16 residues. Germline V gene sequence: CDR1 MGHDK, CDR2 SYGVNS. Between the trimmed V and J ends, which lost 1 base and 9 bases, there was a span of 19 bases. The CDR3 bases are TGTGCCAGCAGTGAATCGTGGAGGGACCGCAGGACTGAGCAGTTCTTC. Protein: CASSESWRDRRTEQFF.

The rearrangement joins TRBV7-2 to TRBJ2-1, with 7 bases aligning to TRBD2. The CDR3 has 13 residues. J lost 9 bases, V lost 1 base, and 3 bases had no gene match. Germline-derived CDR1 and CDR2 are SGHTA and FQGNSA. The CDR3 nucleotides read TGTGCCAGCAGCTTAGGGGGGGGTCCTGAGCAGTTCTTC. Its protein product is CASSLGGGPEQFF.

The rearrangement uses TRBV2 and TRBJ2-3; TRBD2 matches 11 bases. CDR3 length: 18 residues. Germline V gives CDR1 SNHLY, CDR2 FYNNEI. V was clipped by 5 bases and J by 5 bases; unmatched bases: 15. In DNA form, the CDR3 reads TGTGCCAGCAGTAAATATTCCGGACTAGCGGGTTATCAAGATACGCAGTATTTT. Translation gives CASSKYSGLAGYQDTQYF.

This clone was detected once. The V gene is TRBV13, the J gene TRBJ2-1, with D unclear. Germline CDR1 PRHDT, CDR2 FYEKMQ (reference sequence). Trimming pared 0 bases from V and 4 bases from J, leaving 10 bases between. This CDR3 is built from 15 residues. CDR3 in amino acids: CASSLGRRAYNEQFF. The CDR3 nucleotides are TGTGCCAGCAGCTTAGGCCGACGGGCGTACAATGAGCAGTTCTTC.

The genes are TRBV19 and TRBJ1-4; D is perhaps TRBD1 (6 bases). The CDR3 sequence is 17 residues long. Between the trimmed V and J ends, which lost 7 bases and 1 base, there was a span of 19 bases. CDR1 and CDR2 from the germline V gene are LNHDA and SQIVND (reference sequence). The chain's CDR3 is CASTIGTSFGTNEKLFF. The CDR3 nucleotides are TGTGCCAGTACCATCGGGACATCCTTCGGAACTAATGAAAAACTGTTTTTT. Complete variable domain (other parts from reference TRBV19 and TRBJ1-4): DGGITQSPKYLFRKEGQNVTLSCEQNLNHDAMYWYRQDPGQGLRLIYYSQIVNDFQKGDIAEGYSVSREKKESFPLTVTSAQKNPTAFYLCASTIGTSFGTNEKLFFGSGTQLSVL.

This clone was seen at least ten times. V gene TRBV7-9 combines with J gene TRBJ1-4; no clear D gene. V was cut by 5 bases and J by 0 bases, with 13 bases left in between. This CDR3 is 16 amino acids long. Per germline, CDR1 SEHNR and CDR2 FQNEAQ (reference sequence). The CDR3 coding sequence is TGTGCCAGCAGCCCCTTCGTCGGTGCAACTAATGAAAAACTGTTTTTT. Translated: CASSPFVGATNEKLFF.

This chain connects TRBV7-9 to TRBJ2-7; 8 bases agree with TRBD1. The CDR3 is 15 amino acids. After removal of 5 bases from V and 0 bases from J, the junction contained 6 bases not matched to a gene. Germline lookup yields CDR1 SEHNR and CDR2 FQNEAQ (reference sequence). CDR3 in amino acids: CASSGRTGISYEQYF. The CDR3 nucleotides are TGTGCCAGCAGCGGACGGACAGGGATCTCCTACGAGCAGTACTTC.

This chain joins TRBV5-6 and TRBJ2-6; a possible D gene is TRBD2 (6 bases). Germline values: CDR1 SGHDT, CDR2 YYEEEE. The CDR3 is 16 residues long. Between the trimmed V and J ends, which lost 3 bases and 0 bases, there was a span of 10 bases. The CDR3 DNA reads TGTGCCAGCAGCTGGGGGGTGTCCTCTGGGGCCAACGTCCTGACTTTC. It encodes CASSWGVSSGANVLTF.

The V gene is TRBV6-5, the J gene TRBJ1-1; D possibly corresponds to TRBD1 (5 bases). This CDR3 region has 15 residues. Trimming took 5 bases from V and 4 from J, leaving 17 bases between them. The germline V gene encodes CDR1 MNHEY and CDR2 SVGAGI. The CDR3 coding sequence is TGTGCCAGCAGTACAGCAGGGAATAGGGTCACTGAAGCTTTCTTT. This sequence encodes CASSTAGNRVTEAFF.

V and J are TRBV27 and TRBJ1-1, with 8 bases that match TRBD1. The CDR3 covers 14 residues. J lost 3 bases, V lost 6 bases, and 6 bases had no gene match. Germline CDR1 and CDR2: MNHEY and SMNVEV (reference sequence). CDR3 bases: TGTGCCAGCAGATACAGGGGGGGGGACACTGAAGCTTTCTTT. Encoded protein: CASRYRGGDTEAFF.

The J gene is TRBJ2-7, the V gene TRBV27; TRBD2 aligns across 10 bases. The CDR3 has 16 amino acids. Losses at the gene ends were 5 bases for V and 7 bases for J; bases not matched to a gene: 14. Per the germline V gene, CDR1 is MNHEY and CDR2 is SMNVEV (reference sequence). CDR3: CASSALWTSGLGEQYF. DNA for the CDR3: TGTGCCAGCAGTGCCCTCTGGACTAGCGGCCTAGGTGAGCAGTACTTC.

This chain connects TRBV2 to TRBJ2-1; possibly TRBD1 or TRBD2 for D (5 bases each). The V end was cut by 3 bases, the J end by 3 bases, with 12 bases between. CDR1 and CDR2 from the germline V gene are SNHLY and FYNNEI. The CDR3 length is 15 residues. CDR3 bases: TGTGCCAGCAGTGAGGGGCGGGCTTTCTACAATGAGCAGTTCTTC. Translating gives CASSEGRAFYNEQFF. Full variable domain (missing parts from reference TRBV2 and TRBJ2-1): EPEVTQTPSHQVTQMGQEVILRCVPISNHLYFYWYRQILGQKVEFLVSFYNNEISEKSEIFDDQFSVERPDGSNFTLKIRSTKLEDSAMYFCASSEGRAFYNEQFFGPGTRLTVL.